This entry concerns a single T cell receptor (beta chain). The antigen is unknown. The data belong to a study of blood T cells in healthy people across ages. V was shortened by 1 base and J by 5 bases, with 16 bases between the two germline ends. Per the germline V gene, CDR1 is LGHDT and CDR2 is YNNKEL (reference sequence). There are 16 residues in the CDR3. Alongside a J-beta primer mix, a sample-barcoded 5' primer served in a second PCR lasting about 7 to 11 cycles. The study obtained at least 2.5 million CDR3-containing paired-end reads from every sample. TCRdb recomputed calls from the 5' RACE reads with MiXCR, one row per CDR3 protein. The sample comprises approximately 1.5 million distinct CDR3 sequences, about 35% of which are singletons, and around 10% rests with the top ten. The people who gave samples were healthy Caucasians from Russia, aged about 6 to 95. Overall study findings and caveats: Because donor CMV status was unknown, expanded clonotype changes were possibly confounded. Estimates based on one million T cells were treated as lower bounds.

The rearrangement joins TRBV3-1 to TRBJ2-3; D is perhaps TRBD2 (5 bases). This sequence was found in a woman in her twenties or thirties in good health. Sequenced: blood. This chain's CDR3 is CASSQGTGKGGDTQYF. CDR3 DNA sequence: TGTGCCAGCAGCCAAGGGACTGGGAAGGGTGGAGATACGCAGTATTTT.